What follows describes a single T cell receptor (beta chain). A second PCR, run for about 7 to 12 cycles, used a sample-barcoded 5' primer plus a J-beta primer mix. TCRdb fed the 5' RACE reads into MiXCR, producing one record per CDR3 protein. The sample contains more than 1 million distinct CDR3 sequences, 35% to 50% of which appear only once. The sample comes from a study of blood T cells in healthy people across ages. Germline V gene data show CDR1 as SEHNR and CDR2 as FQNEAQ (reference sequence). The V gene end was trimmed by 6 bases and the J gene end by 9 bases; junction bases not matched to a gene: 7. The CDR3 covers 12 residues.

This receptor was obtained from a woman aged 55-69 years in good health. Sequencing input: blood. The rearrangement joins TRBV7-9 to TRBJ2-5, with 7 bases that match TRBD2. For the CDR3, the DNA is TGTGCCAGCAGTTCCGGAAGCGGGGCCCAGTACTTC. Protein product: CASSSGSGAQYF.